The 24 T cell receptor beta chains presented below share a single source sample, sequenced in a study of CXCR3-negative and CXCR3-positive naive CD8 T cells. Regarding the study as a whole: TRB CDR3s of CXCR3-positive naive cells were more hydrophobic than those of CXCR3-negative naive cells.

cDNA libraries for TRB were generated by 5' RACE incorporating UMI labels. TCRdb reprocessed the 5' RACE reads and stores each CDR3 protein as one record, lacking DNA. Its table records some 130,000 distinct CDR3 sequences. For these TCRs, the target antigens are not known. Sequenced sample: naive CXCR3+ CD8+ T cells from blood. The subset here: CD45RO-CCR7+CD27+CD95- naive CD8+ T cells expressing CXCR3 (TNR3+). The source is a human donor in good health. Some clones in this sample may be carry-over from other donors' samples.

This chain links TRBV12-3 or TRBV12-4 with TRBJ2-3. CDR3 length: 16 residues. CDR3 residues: CASSFWPDENTDTQYF.

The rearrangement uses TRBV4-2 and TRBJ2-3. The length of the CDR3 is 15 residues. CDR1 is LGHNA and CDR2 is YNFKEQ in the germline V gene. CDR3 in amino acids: CASSLDPSSTDTQYF.

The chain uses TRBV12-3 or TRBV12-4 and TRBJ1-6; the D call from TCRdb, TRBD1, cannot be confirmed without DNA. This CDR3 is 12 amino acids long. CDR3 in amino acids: CASKDSNSPLHF.

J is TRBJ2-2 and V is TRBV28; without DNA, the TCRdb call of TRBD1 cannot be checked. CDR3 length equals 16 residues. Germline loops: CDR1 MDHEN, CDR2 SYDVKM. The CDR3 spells CASSILQGAVTGELFF. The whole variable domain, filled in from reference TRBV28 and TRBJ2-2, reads DVKVTQSSRYLVKRTGEKVFLECVQDMDHENMFWYRQDPGLGLRLIYFSYDVKMKEKGDIPEGYSVSREKKERFSLILESASTNQTSMYLCASSILQGAVTGELFFGEGSRLTVL.

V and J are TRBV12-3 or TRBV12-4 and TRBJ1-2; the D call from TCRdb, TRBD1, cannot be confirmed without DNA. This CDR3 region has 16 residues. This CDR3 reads CASSLTGPPNNYGYTF.

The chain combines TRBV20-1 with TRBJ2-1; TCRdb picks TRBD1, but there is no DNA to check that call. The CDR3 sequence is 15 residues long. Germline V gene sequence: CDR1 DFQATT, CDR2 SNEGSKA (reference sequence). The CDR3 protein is CSARDPGQRYNEQFF.

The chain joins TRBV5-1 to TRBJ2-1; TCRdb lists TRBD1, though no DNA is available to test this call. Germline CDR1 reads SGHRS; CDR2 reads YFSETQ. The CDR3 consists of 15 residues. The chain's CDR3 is CASSWNRGPYNEQFF. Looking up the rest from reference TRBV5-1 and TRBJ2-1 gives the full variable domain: KAGVTQTPRYLIKTRGQQVTLSCSPISGHRSVSWYQQTPGQGLQFLFEYFSETQRNKGNFPGRFSGRQFSNSRSEMNVSTLELGDSALYLCASSWNRGPYNEQFFGPGTRLTVL.

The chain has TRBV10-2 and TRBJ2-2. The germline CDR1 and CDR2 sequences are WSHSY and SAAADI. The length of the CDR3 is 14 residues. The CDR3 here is CASSELQNTGELFF.

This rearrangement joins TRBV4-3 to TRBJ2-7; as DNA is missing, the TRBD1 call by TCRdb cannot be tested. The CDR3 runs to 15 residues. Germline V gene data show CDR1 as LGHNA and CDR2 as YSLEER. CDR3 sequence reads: CASSQDRQGTYEQYF.

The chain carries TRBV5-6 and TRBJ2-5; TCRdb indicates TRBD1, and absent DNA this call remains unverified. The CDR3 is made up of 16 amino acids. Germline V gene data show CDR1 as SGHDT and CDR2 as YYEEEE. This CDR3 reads CASSLVSGARGETQYF.

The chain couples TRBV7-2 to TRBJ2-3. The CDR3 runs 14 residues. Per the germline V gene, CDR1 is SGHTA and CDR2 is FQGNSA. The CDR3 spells CASSLTDGSDTQYF. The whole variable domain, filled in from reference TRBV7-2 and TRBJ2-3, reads GAGVSQSPSNKVTEKGKDVELRCDPISGHTALYWYRQSLGQGLEFLIYFQGNSAPDKSGLPSDRFSAERTGGSVSTLTIQRTQQEDSAVYLCASSLTDGSDTQYFGPGTRLTVL.

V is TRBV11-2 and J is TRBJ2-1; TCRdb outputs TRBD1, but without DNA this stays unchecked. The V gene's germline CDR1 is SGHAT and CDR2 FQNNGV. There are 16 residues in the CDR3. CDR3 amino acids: CASSLALAGVRNEQFF.

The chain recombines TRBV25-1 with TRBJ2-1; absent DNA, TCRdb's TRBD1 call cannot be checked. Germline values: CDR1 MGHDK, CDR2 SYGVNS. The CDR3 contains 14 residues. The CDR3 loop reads CASARQGAYNEQFF.

This CDR3 reads CASSPSQGGADTQYF. The chain uses TRBV4-1 and TRBJ2-3; no DNA is available, so the TRBD2 call from TCRdb remains unchecked. The CDR3 is 15 amino acids. Germline V gene lookup returns CDR1 MGHRA and CDR2 YSYEKL.

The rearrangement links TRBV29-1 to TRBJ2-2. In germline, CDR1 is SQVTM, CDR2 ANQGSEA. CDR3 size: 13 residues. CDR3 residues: CSVPRGDTGELFF.

The CDR3 is CASSLRQGLIASDTQYF. V is TRBV5-6 and J is TRBJ2-3; the D call of TRBD2 rests on TCRdb alone, since no DNA is present to check it. CDR3 size: 17 residues. Germline V CDR1 and CDR2: SGHDT, YYEEEE. The full variable domain, completed using reference TRBV5-6 and TRBJ2-3, is DAGVTQSPTHLIKTRGQQVTLRCSPKSGHDTVSWYQQALGQGPQFIFQYYEEEERQRGNFPDRFSGHQFPNYSSELNVNALLLGDSALYLCASSLRQGLIASDTQYFGPGTRLTVL.

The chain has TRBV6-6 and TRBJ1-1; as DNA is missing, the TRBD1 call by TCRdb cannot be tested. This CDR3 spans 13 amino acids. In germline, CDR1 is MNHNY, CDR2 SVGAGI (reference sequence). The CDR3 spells CASSYGTNTEAFF.

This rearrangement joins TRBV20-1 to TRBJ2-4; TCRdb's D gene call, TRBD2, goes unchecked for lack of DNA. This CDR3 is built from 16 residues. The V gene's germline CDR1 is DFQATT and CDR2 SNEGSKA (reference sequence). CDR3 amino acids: CSATVGLDGTKNIQYF.

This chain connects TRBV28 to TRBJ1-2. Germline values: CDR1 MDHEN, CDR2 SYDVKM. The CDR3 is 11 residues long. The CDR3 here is CASSNFYGYTF.

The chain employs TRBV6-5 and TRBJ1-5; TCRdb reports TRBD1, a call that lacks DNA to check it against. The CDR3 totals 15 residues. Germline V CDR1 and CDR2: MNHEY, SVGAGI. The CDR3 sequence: CASSYPDRRNQPQHF.

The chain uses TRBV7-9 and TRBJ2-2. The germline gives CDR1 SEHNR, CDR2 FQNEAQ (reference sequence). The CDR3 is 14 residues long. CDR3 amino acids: CALLVAANTGELFF. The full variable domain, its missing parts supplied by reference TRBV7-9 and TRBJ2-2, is DTGVSQNPRHKITKRGQNVTFRCDPISEHNRLYWYRQTLGQGPEFLTYFQNEAQLEKSRLLSDRFSAERPKGSFSTLEIQRTEQGDSAMYLCALLVAANTGELFFGEGSRLTVL.

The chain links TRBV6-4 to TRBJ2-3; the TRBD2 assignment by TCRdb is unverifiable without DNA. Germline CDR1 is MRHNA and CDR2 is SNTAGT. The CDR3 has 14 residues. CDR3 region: CASSDTSGTDTQYF.

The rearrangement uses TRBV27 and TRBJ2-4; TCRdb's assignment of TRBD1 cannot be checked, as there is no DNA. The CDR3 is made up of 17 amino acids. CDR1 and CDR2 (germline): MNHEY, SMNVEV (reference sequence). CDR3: CASSLPEGMRYGNIQYF.

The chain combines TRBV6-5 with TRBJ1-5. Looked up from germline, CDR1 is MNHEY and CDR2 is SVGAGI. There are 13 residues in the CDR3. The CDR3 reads CASKKELNQPQHF.